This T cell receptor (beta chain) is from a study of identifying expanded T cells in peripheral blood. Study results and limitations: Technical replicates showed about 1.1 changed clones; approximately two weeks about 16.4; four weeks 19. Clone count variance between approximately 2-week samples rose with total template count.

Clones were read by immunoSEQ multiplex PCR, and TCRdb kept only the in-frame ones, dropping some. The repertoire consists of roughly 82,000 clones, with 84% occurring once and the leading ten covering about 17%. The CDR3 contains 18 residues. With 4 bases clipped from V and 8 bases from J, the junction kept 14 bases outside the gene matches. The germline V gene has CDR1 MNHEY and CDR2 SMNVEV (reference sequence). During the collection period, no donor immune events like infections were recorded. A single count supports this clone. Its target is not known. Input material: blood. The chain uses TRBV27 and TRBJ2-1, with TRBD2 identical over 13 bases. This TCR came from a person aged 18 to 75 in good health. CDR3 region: CASSSYSRTSGRSDEQFF. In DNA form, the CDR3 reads TGTGCCAGCAGTTCATACTCCAGGACTAGCGGGAGAAGCGATGAGCAGTTCTTC.